Listed here are 27 T cell receptor beta chains from one sample, sequenced in a study of shared clonotypes between healthy human individuals. Sequencing used immunoSEQ multiplex PCR; TCRdb keeps in-frame clones, though not all of them. Of some 500,000 clones listed, roughly 95% were seen once; the top ten hold about 0.064%. Sequenced: naive CD4+ T cells sorted from blood. Subset noted: CD45RA+ positively selected. Receptor source: a woman in her twenties or thirties in good health.

The chain carries TRBV5-6 and TRBJ2-7; D is undetermined. V lost 4 bases and J lost 5, with 16 bases in between. This CDR3 comprises 14 residues. Per the germline V gene, CDR1 is SGHDT and CDR2 is YYEEEE. This chain's CDR3 is CASSQEPAGDEQYF. The CDR3 bases are TGTGCCAGCAGCCAGGAGCCCGCCGGCGACGAGCAGTACTTC.

The V call is TRBV6-4, the J call TRBJ2-5; tentative D call: TRBD2 (6 bases). Germline CDR1 reads MRHNA; CDR2 reads SNTAGT. Trimming cost V 3 bases and J 5 bases, with 10 bases left between them. This CDR3 is built from 13 residues. In nucleotides, the CDR3 is TGTGCCAGCAGTGAAGCCCGGGGGGAGACCCAGTACTTC. Translation: CASSEARGETQYF.

This chain uses TRBV7-9 with TRBJ2-7, with 9 bases identical to TRBD2. The CDR3 sequence is 16 residues long. Per germline, CDR1 SEHNR and CDR2 FQNEAQ (reference sequence). V was pared by 4 bases and J by 0 bases, with 7 bases of the junction left unmatched. This CDR3 is CASSSLPTSGSYEQYF. In DNA, the CDR3 is TGTGCCAGCAGCTCTCTCCCGACTAGCGGCTCCTACGAGCAGTACTTC.

The J gene is TRBJ1-5, the V gene TRBV19; a weak D match, TRBD1 (5 bases). The V gene's germline CDR1 is LNHDA and CDR2 SQIVND (reference sequence). V dropped 3 bases and J dropped 1 base, with 10 bases sitting between them. CDR3 size: 15 residues. Written as DNA, the CDR3 is TGTGCCAGTAGTATTGGGGGAGGAAGCAATCAGCCCCAGCATTTT. Its protein is CASSIGGGSNQPQHF.

V gene TRBV28 combines with J gene TRBJ2-3; TRBD2 might be the D (6 bases). The germline gives CDR1 MDHEN, CDR2 SYDVKM. V gave up 5 bases and J gave up 5 bases, with 20 bases separating them. The CDR3 is 16 amino acids. CDR3: CASSTAVGGGEDTQYF. DNA for the CDR3: TGTGCCAGCAGTACCGCTGTGGGGGGTGGAGAAGATACGCAGTATTTT.

On this clone itself: In the same sample, other DNA sequences code for this CDR3. V is TRBV18 and J is TRBJ2-5, with D hard to call. CDR3 size: 13 residues. Trimming removed 5 bases at V and 5 bases at J, with 12 bases between. Germline-derived CDR1 and CDR2 are KGHSH and LQKENI. CDR3 sequence: CASSTSIGETQYF. The CDR3 DNA sequence: TGTGCCAGCTCAACATCCATCGGGGAGACCCAGTACTTC.

The sample holds one count of this clone. The chain has TRBV15 and TRBJ2-2, with a tentative D call TRBD2 (5 bases). The germline V gene has CDR1 LNHNV and CDR2 YYDKDF (reference sequence). Between the trimmed V and J ends, which lost 3 bases and 8 bases, there was a span of 16 bases. The CDR3 has 15 amino acids. The CDR3 nucleotides are TGTGCCACCAGCAGGCAGGACGGAGGATGGGGGGAGCTGTTTTTT. The encoded protein is CATSRQDGGWGELFF.

The chain recombines TRBV28 with TRBJ1-1; no clear D gene. Trimming cost V 1 base and J 8 bases, with 17 bases left between them. Germline-derived CDR1 and CDR2 are MDHEN and SYDVKM. The CDR3 spans 15 residues. The chain's CDR3 is CASSLYGEPLREAFF. DNA for the CDR3: TGTGCCAGCAGTTTATACGGGGAGCCCCTCCGAGAAGCTTTCTTT.

This sequence joins TRBV14 and TRBJ2-5; D not certain. V gave up 6 bases and J gave up 2 bases, with 16 bases separating them. The germline CDR1 and CDR2 sequences are SGHDN and FVKESK. This CDR3 region has 15 residues. The DNA for the CDR3 is TGTGCCAGCAGTACAATTATGTCTACACAAGAGACCCAGTACTTC. This translates into CASSTIMSTQETQYF.

The gene calls are TRBV7-9 and TRBJ1-5, with D possibly being TRBD1 (6 bases). Germline-derived CDR1 and CDR2 are SEHNR and FQNEAQ (reference sequence). This CDR3 region has 14 residues. V lost 5 bases and J lost 3, with 11 bases in between. This chain's CDR3 is CASSIWGANQPQHF. In DNA form, the CDR3 reads TGTGCCAGCAGCATATGGGGGGCCAATCAGCCCCAGCATTTT. Variable domain in full (rest from reference TRBV7-9 and TRBJ1-5): DTGVSQNPRHKITKRGQNVTFRCDPISEHNRLYWYRQTLGQGPEFLTYFQNEAQLEKSRLLSDRFSAERPKGSFSTLEIQRTEQGDSAMYLCASSIWGANQPQHFGDGTRLSIL.

The chain couples TRBV11-2 to TRBJ2-1; 7 positions match TRBD2. The V and J ends lost 4 bases and 8 bases, in that order; junction bases with no gene match: 11. The CDR3 extends over 15 amino acids. Looked up from germline, CDR1 is SGHAT and CDR2 is FQNNGV. CDR3 coding DNA: TGTGCCAGCAGCTCCCCAGCGGGGACGAACGATGAGCAGTTCTTC. Translated, it gives CASSSPAGTNDEQFF.

The rearrangement uses TRBV28 and TRBJ2-6, with TRBD2 matching over 12 bases. The CDR3 is 20 residues long. The V gene end was trimmed by 3 bases and the J gene end by 0 bases; junction bases not matched to a gene: 9. Germline V lookup: CDR1 MDHEN, CDR2 SYDVKM. Here the CDR3 reads CASSFVLAGGRISGANVLTF. The CDR3, as DNA: TGTGCCAGCAGTTTCGTTCTAGCGGGAGGGCGCATCTCTGGGGCCAACGTCCTGACTTTC.

CDR3 sequence: CASSQGLGTGDSSYEQYF. The CDR3 DNA is TGTGCCAGCAGCCAAGGTCTGGGGACAGGGGACTCCTCCTACGAGCAGTACTTC. The chain uses TRBV4-2 and TRBJ2-7; 10 positions match TRBD1. Germline loops: CDR1 LGHNA, CDR2 YNFKEQ. CDR3 length: 18 amino acids. The V segment lost 1 base and the J segment 0 bases; nucleotides outside the gene matches: 9.

V is TRBV28 and J is TRBJ2-3, with TRBD2 as a possible D gene (5 bases). V lost 8 bases and J 4 bases, leaving 10 bases between the germline ends. Germline values: CDR1 MDHEN, CDR2 SYDVKM. There are 12 residues in the CDR3. The CDR3 spells CASLGSPDTQYF. Written as DNA, the CDR3 is TGTGCCAGCTTAGGGAGTCCAGATACGCAGTATTTT. The whole variable domain, filled in from reference TRBV28 and TRBJ2-3, reads DVKVTQSSRYLVKRTGEKVFLECVQDMDHENMFWYRQDPGLGLRLIYFSYDVKMKEKGDIPEGYSVSREKKERFSLILESASTNQTSMYLCASLGSPDTQYFGPGTRLTVL.

J is TRBJ2-1 and V is TRBV29-1, with TRBD2 matching 9 bases. Germline V gives CDR1 SQVTM, CDR2 ANQGSEA. After removal of 1 base from V and 7 bases from J, the junction contained 11 bases not matched to a gene. The length of the CDR3 is 16 residues. CDR3 sequence reads: CSVEVQREAPVNEQFF. The CDR3 bases are TGCAGCGTTGAAGTCCAGCGGGAGGCCCCGGTGAATGAGCAGTTCTTC.

The CDR3 reads CASSFLENGYTF. The CDR3 DNA reads TGTGCCAGCAGTTTTCTTGAGAATGGCTACACCTTC. The chain couples TRBV28 to TRBJ1-2; no clear D. The germline gives CDR1 MDHEN, CDR2 SYDVKM. CDR3 length equals 12 residues. Trimming took off 3 bases at V and 6 bases at J, with 8 bases between the two ends.

The rearrangement joins TRBV18 to TRBJ1-1, with 8 bases identical to TRBD1. The CDR3 is made up of 18 amino acids. The ends lost 3 bases at V and 2 bases at J; junction bases unmatched: 14. The germline V gene has CDR1 KGHSH and CDR2 LQKENI. The CDR3 spells CASSPQGAALSINTEAFF. CDR3 coding DNA: TGTGCCAGCTCACCCCAGGGGGCGGCCTTGTCGATCAACACTGAAGCTTTCTTT.

The chain uses TRBV18 and TRBJ2-1, with 12 nucleotides matching TRBD2. J gave up 8 bases and V 4 bases, and 3 bases lay outside the gene matches. The germline V gene encodes CDR1 KGHSH and CDR2 LQKENI. The CDR3 contains 14 residues. The CDR3 reads CASSQTSGRDEQFF. CDR3 nucleotides: TGTGCCAGCTCACAGACTAGCGGGAGAGATGAGCAGTTCTTC.

J is TRBJ1-1 and V is TRBV29-1; D ambiguous. The V gene lost 6 bases and the J gene lost 1 base, with 9 bases spanning the gap. This CDR3 is 12 amino acids long. Per the germline V gene, CDR1 is SQVTM and CDR2 is ANQGSEA. The CDR3 reads CSVAGRNTEAFF. The DNA for the CDR3 is TGCAGCGTGGCCGGACGGAACACTGAAGCTTTCTTT.

The chain carries TRBV5-8 and TRBJ1-1, with D perhaps matching TRBD1 (6 bases). V was pared by 4 bases and J by 1 base, with 17 bases between. The germline V gene encodes CDR1 SGHTS and CDR2 YDEGEE. The CDR3 is made up of 16 amino acids. The CDR3 DNA sequence: TGTGCCAGCAGCCAGGAAACAGGGACGGCGAACACTGAAGCTTTCTTT. Amino acids: CASSQETGTANTEAFF.

V gene TRBV19 combines with J gene TRBJ2-7; TRBD2 is a possible D gene (6 bases). V was clipped by 0 bases and J by 1 base, with 19 bases between them. This CDR3 region has 18 residues. Per germline, CDR1 LNHDA and CDR2 SQIVND (reference sequence). In nucleotides, the CDR3 is TGTGCCAGTAGTATAGATCCGCCCGGGGGTGCGGGATCCTACGAGCAGTACTTC. Encoded protein: CASSIDPPGGAGSYEQYF.

The chain carries TRBV25-1 and TRBJ1-5, with D maybe TRBD1 (5 bases). CDR1 and CDR2 (germline): MGHDK, SYGVNS. This CDR3 region has 14 residues. V lost 1 base to trimming and J lost 5 bases, with 9 bases between them. In DNA form, the CDR3 reads TGTGCCAGCAGTGAATGGGGGAAAGATCAGCCCCAGCATTTT. Residues: CASSEWGKDQPQHF.

This clone has more than one count but fewer than ten. J is TRBJ2-7 and V is TRBV6-1; tentatively, D is TRBD2 (6 bases). This CDR3 spans 14 amino acids. The V end lost 9 bases, the J end lost 2 bases, and 17 bases lay between the germline ends. CDR1 is MNHNS and CDR2 is SASEGT in the germline V gene. DNA for the CDR3: TGTGCCAGTGGCGGGGCAACAGTAACCTACGAGCAGTACTTC. Protein product: CASGGATVTYEQYF.

A remark on this clone: A read error may account for a junction end that differs from germline. The chain is built from TRBV11-2 and TRBJ2-2, with TRBD2 matching 10 bases. Germline V gene lookup returns CDR1 SGHAT and CDR2 FQNNGV. The CDR3 has 16 amino acids. This CDR3 is CTSSLVGLAVTGELFF. CDR3 in DNA: TGTACCAGCAGCTTAGTCGGACTAGCGGTCACCGGGGAGCTGTTTTTT.

The chain combines TRBV4-1 with TRBJ1-1; D is ambiguous. With 3 bases removed from V and 3 bases from J, the gap between germline ends came to 14 bases. The V gene's germline CDR1 is MGHRA and CDR2 YSYEKL. The CDR3 spans 15 residues. CDR3 loop: CASSHARFTDTEAFF. The CDR3 nucleotides read TGCGCCAGCAGCCACGCTCGATTTACGGACACTGAAGCTTTCTTT.

This rearrangement joins TRBV10-3 to TRBJ1-1, with 10 bases fitting TRBD1. From germline, CDR1 is ENHRY and CDR2 SYGVKD. V lost 7 bases, J lost 4 bases, and 3 bases stayed unmatched. This CDR3 region has 13 residues. CDR3 in amino acids: CAIMGTGATEAFF. CDR3 nucleotides: TGTGCCATCATGGGGACAGGGGCCACTGAAGCTTTCTTT.

The chain employs TRBV27 and TRBJ2-7, with 9 bases that match TRBD2. The ends lost 5 bases at V and 1 base at J; junction bases unmatched: 15. Germline CDR1 is MNHEY and CDR2 is SMNVEV (reference sequence). The CDR3 spans 18 residues. Here the CDR3 DNA reads TGTGCCAGCAGTCCTCCCCTTTCCTCGACTAGCGGATCCTACGAGCAGTACTTC. Protein sequence: CASSPPLSSTSGSYEQYF.